Listed here are 27 T cell receptor beta chains from one sample, sequenced in a study of blood T cell repertoires in COVID-19 (dated by TCRdb to about 2020). The receptor library was made with the immunoSEQ multiplex PCR assay. This immuneACCESS table, as held by TCRdb, lists in-frame sequences with V and J called but not all clones. Of the missing ones, under half trace to an unresolved V gene in checked studies; the others have no known cause. This sample is represented by 330,000 or so clones; 85% to 90% of them were singletons. The ten largest clones represent just over 1% of the sample. Specimen: PBMCs or T cells enriched from blood (not recorded which). All receptors derive from a woman aged 25 to 39 who had been exposed to COVID-19.

This chain connects TRBV28 to TRBJ2-7, with 9 bases lining up with TRBD2. Looked up from germline, CDR1 is MDHEN and CDR2 is SYDVKM. The length of the CDR3 is 15 residues. V lost 6 bases to trimming and J lost 3 bases; unmatched junction nucleotides: 9. The DNA of the CDR3 is TGTGCCAGCAGACCCGCGGGACTAGCTGACTACGAGCAGTACTTC. This codes for CASRPAGLADYEQYF. Variable domain in full (rest from reference TRBV28 and TRBJ2-7): DVKVTQSSRYLVKRTGEKVFLECVQDMDHENMFWYRQDPGLGLRLIYFSYDVKMKEKGDIPEGYSVSREKKERFSLILESASTNQTSMYLCASRPAGLADYEQYFGPGTRLTVT.

The chain uses TRBV7-9 and TRBJ1-6, with D unclear. V dropped 5 bases and J dropped 6 bases, with 11 bases sitting between them. The length of the CDR3 is 14 residues. Looked up from germline, CDR1 is SEHNR and CDR2 is FQNEAQ (reference sequence). CDR3: CASSPRLLNSPLHF. The CDR3 coding sequence is TGTGCCAGCAGCCCCAGGTTGCTTAATTCACCCCTCCACTTT. Full variable domain (rest looked up from reference TRBV7-9 and TRBJ1-6): DTGVSQNPRHKITKRGQNVTFRCDPISEHNRLYWYRQTLGQGPEFLTYFQNEAQLEKSRLLSDRFSAERPKGSFSTLEIQRTEQGDSAMYLCASSPRLLNSPLHFGNGTRLTVT.

This rearrangement joins TRBV5-1 to TRBJ2-3; D might be TRBD1 (5 bases). CDR3 size: 15 residues. Germline CDR1 SGHRS, CDR2 YFSETQ. The germline V and J ends were trimmed by 0 bases and 5 bases, with 13 bases remaining between them. The CDR3 region has the DNA TGCGCCAGCAGCTTGGAAACCAGGGTGGGAGATACGCAGTATTTT. Translating it yields CASSLETRVGDTQYF.

The rearrangement links TRBV6-4 to TRBJ2-1; a possible D gene is TRBD2 (6 bases). Germline V lookup: CDR1 MRHNA, CDR2 SNTAGT. Deletions cut 3 bases from V and 11 bases from J, with 17 bases between. The CDR3 is 14 amino acids. The CDR3 sequence is CASSEAGSSQKQFF. In DNA, the CDR3 is TGTGCCAGCAGTGAAGCGGGTTCGTCCCAGAAGCAGTTCTTC.

The gene calls are TRBV20-1 and TRBJ2-1; 8 positions agree with TRBD2. The length of the CDR3 is 11 residues. The germline CDR1 and CDR2 sequences are DFQATT and SNEGSKA (reference sequence). V lost 6 bases, J lost 8 bases, and 3 bases stayed unmatched. Here the CDR3 DNA reads TGCAGTGCAAGCGGGAGAGATGAGCAGTTCTTC. Protein sequence: CSASGRDEQFF.

V and J are TRBV7-9 and TRBJ2-7, with D possibly being TRBD2 (5 bases). This CDR3 region has 13 residues. Per the germline V gene, CDR1 is SEHNR and CDR2 is FQNEAQ (reference sequence). Trimming shortened V by 3 bases and J by 7 bases, and 13 bases separated the two germline ends. CDR3 coding DNA: TGTGCCAGCAGCTTGCACGGACGAGGGGAGCAGTACTTC. Translation: CASSLHGRGEQYF.

The genes are TRBV24-1 and TRBJ1-4; 9 bases align to TRBD1. This CDR3 is 15 amino acids long. The germline V gene has CDR1 KGHDR and CDR2 SFDVKD. The V and J ends lost 4 bases and 7 bases, in that order; junction bases with no gene match: 6. The CDR3 spells CATSEGQGRGEKLFF. CDR3 in DNA: TGTGCCACCAGTGAGGGACAGGGAAGGGGTGAAAAACTGTTTTTT.

The V and J genes are TRBV3-1 (or the pseudogene TRBV3-2) and TRBJ2-1; 11 nucleotides agree with TRBD2. Germline CDR1 LGHDT, CDR2 YNNKEL (reference sequence). The V and J ends lost 1 base and 8 bases, in that order; junction bases with no gene match: 4. This CDR3 has 15 amino acids. For the CDR3, the DNA is TGTGCCAGCAGCCAAGTACTAGCGGGAGAATATGAGCAGTTCTTC. Its protein is CASSQVLAGEYEQFF.

This chain joins TRBV20-1 and TRBJ2-1; 9 nucleotides align to TRBD1. Germline CDR1 reads DFQATT; CDR2 reads SNEGSKA (reference sequence). CDR3 length: 16 amino acids. As DNA, the CDR3 is TGCAGGGCAAGTCCCGGGACAGGGAGGTCCTACAATGAGCAGTTCTTC. Amino acid sequence: CRASPGTGRSYNEQFF.

This clone was seen only once. V is TRBV15 and J is TRBJ1-5; possible D gene TRBD1, 5 bases. Deletions cut 1 base from V and 9 bases from J, with 19 bases between. From germline, CDR1 is LNHNV and CDR2 YYDKDF (reference sequence). This CDR3 has 16 amino acids. CDR3 coding DNA: TGTGCCACCAGCAGAGGGGCAGGGAACTACTTCAGGCCCCAGCATTTT. Its protein product is CATSRGAGNYFRPQHF.

This rearrangement joins TRBV6-5 to TRBJ1-4; 7 bases map to TRBD1. The length of the CDR3 is 16 residues. Germline loops: CDR1 MNHEY, CDR2 SVGAGI. V shed 3 bases and J 4 bases; nucleotides not matched to a gene: 8. The CDR3 DNA reads as TGTGCCAGCAGTTATAGGAGGGGGCGGAATAATGAAAAACTGTTTTTT. This encodes CASSYRRGRNNEKLFF.

The rearrangement joins TRBV28 to TRBJ2-3; D not resolved. Germline V gives CDR1 MDHEN, CDR2 SYDVKM. The CDR3 totals 12 residues. Trimming removed 6 bases from V and 8 bases from J, with 12 bases in between. This CDR3 is CASSLPPATQYF. DNA for the CDR3: TGTGCCAGCAGCCTACCCCCCGCTACGCAGTATTTT.

The CDR3 here is CAIRGTGDGYEQYF. CDR3 bases: TGTGCCATCAGGGGGACAGGGGACGGCTACGAGCAGTACTTC. The chain joins TRBV10-3 to TRBJ2-7; 10 bases agree with TRBD1. Unmatched junction bases numbered 5, after V lost 6 bases and J lost 3 bases. From germline, CDR1 is ENHRY and CDR2 SYGVKD. The CDR3 spans 14 residues.

The chain recombines TRBV6-5 with TRBJ2-5; 8 bases fit TRBD2. V lost 4 bases and J lost 4; bases outside the gene matches: 2. CDR1 and CDR2 (germline): MNHEY, SVGAGI. The CDR3 runs to 13 residues. CDR3 sequence (DNA): TGTGCCAGCAGTTTAGGACTAGCAGAGACCCAGTACTTC. It specifies CASSLGLAETQYF.

This rearrangement joins TRBV28 to TRBJ2-1, with a tentative D call TRBD1 (5 bases). The germline V gene has CDR1 MDHEN and CDR2 SYDVKM. V shed 6 bases and J shed 5 bases, with 17 bases lying between them. This CDR3 is built from 15 residues. The CDR3 coding sequence is TGTGCCAGCAGCTTTGCTAGGGGCAGGAACAATGAGCAGTTCTTC. Residues: CASSFARGRNNEQFF.

The rearrangement joins TRBV6-1 to TRBJ2-7; TRBD2 matches 7 bases. The length of the CDR3 is 15 residues. Per germline, CDR1 MNHNS and CDR2 SASEGT. Trimming cost V 1 base and J 2 bases; bases outside gene matches: 5. The CDR3 loop is CASSEGGGSAYEQYF. The CDR3 DNA reads TGTGCCAGCAGTGAAGGGGGGGGATCGGCCTACGAGCAGTACTTC.

The V call is TRBV30, the J call TRBJ1-6; D unclear. The CDR3 has 13 residues. Germline-derived CDR1 and CDR2 are GTSNPN and SVGIG (reference sequence). V lost 2 bases to trimming and J lost 6 bases, with 8 bases between them. Here the CDR3 reads CAWSPQSNSPLHF. Here the CDR3 DNA reads TGTGCCTGGAGTCCCCAGTCTAATTCACCCCTCCACTTT.

The rearrangement uses TRBV11-2 and TRBJ2-5; maybe TRBD2 (6 bases). Trimming took off 8 bases at V and 2 bases at J, with 21 bases between the two ends. The CDR3 spans 16 residues. CDR1 and CDR2 from the germline V gene are SGHAT and FQNNGV. CDR3 nucleotide sequence: TGTGCCAGCCGGCGAGGGTTGGGGGGAAGGCAAGAGACCCAGTACTTC. This gives the protein CASRRGLGGRQETQYF. Full variable domain (remainder filled in from reference TRBV11-2 and TRBJ2-5): EAGVAQSPRYKIIEKRQSVAFWCNPISGHATLYWYQQILGQGPKLLIQFQNNGVVDDSQLPKDRFSAERLKGVDSTLKIQPAKLEDSAVYLCASRRGLGGRQETQYFGPGTRLLVL.

The gene calls are TRBV6-5 and TRBJ1-2, with D perhaps TRBD1 (5 bases). Trimming left V 7 bases short and J 2 bases short, with 11 bases between. CDR1 is MNHEY, CDR2 SVGAGI, per germline. CDR3 length equals 13 residues. For the CDR3, the DNA is TGTGCCAGCAATGCGGGGGGAAACTATGGCTACACCTTC. This sequence encodes CASNAGGNYGYTF.

The V call is TRBV7-2, the J call TRBJ2-1; 7 bases agree with TRBD2. CDR1 and CDR2 (germline): SGHTA, FQGNSA. CDR3 length: 14 residues. Trimming removed 5 bases from V and 5 bases from J; junction bases left unmatched: 6. The CDR3 coding sequence is TGTGCCAGCAGCCCCCGGACTAGTAACAATGAGCAGTTCTTC. It specifies CASSPRTSNNEQFF.

This sequence joins TRBV5-5 and TRBJ2-7; TRBD1 matches at 10 bases. Germline V gene lookup returns CDR1 SGHKS and CDR2 YYEKEE (reference sequence). This CDR3 region has 15 residues. V was clipped by 4 bases and J by 8 bases; unmatched bases: 12. CDR3 bases: TGTGCCAGCAGCCGGGACAGGGGACTACTACTCCAGCAGTACTTC. As protein: CASSRDRGLLLQQYF.

This sequence joins TRBV27 and TRBJ1-6, with unresolved D. The CDR3 loop spans 14 amino acids. The V end lost 7 bases, the J end lost 9 bases, and 16 bases lay between the germline ends. Germline loops: CDR1 MNHEY, CDR2 SMNVEV (reference sequence). CDR3 nucleotide sequence: TGTGCCAGCAATGAAGGGAGTAGTGGTTCACCCCTCCACTTT. Translating it yields CASNEGSSGSPLHF.

V and J are TRBV3-1 (or the pseudogene TRBV3-2) and TRBJ2-1; 7 bases align to TRBD2. CDR1 and CDR2 from the germline V gene are LGHDT and YNNKEL (reference sequence). The V and J ends lost 3 bases and 4 bases, in that order; junction bases with no gene match: 6. The CDR3 consists of 15 residues. The DNA for the CDR3 is TGTGCCAGCAGCCATCAGCGGGACGGTTACAATGAGCAGTTCTTC. It specifies CASSHQRDGYNEQFF.

This chain connects TRBV5-1 to TRBJ1-2; tentative D call: TRBD1 (6 bases). Germline V gene lookup returns CDR1 SGHRS and CDR2 YFSETQ. Deletions cut 4 bases from V and 7 bases from J, with 23 bases between. This CDR3 has 16 residues. The CDR3 is CASSPTPGHQTIGYTF. CDR3 coding DNA: TGCGCCAGCAGCCCTACTCCGGGACATCAAACTATTGGCTACACCTTC.

Only one count was recorded for this clone. The CDR3 nucleotides read TGTGCCAGCAGCAAAGGAAGTATCAGAAACCACTACGAGCAGTACTTC. Translating gives CASSKGSIRNHYEQYF. This chain links TRBV21-1 with TRBJ2-7; the table names TRBD1, a call not compared with the DNA. TRBV21-1 is termed a pseudogene. The CDR3 contains 16 residues.

The chain uses TRBV9 and TRBJ1-1; D perhaps matches TRBD1 (6 bases). Germline V lookup: CDR1 SGDLS, CDR2 YYNGEE. The CDR3 covers 14 residues. Between the trimmed V and J ends, which lost 2 bases and 4 bases, there was a span of 12 bases. CDR3 bases: TGTGCCAGCAGCGTGCGCTTGGACAGCACTGAAGCTTTCTTT. Its protein is CASSVRLDSTEAFF.

The rearrangement joins TRBV3-1 (or the pseudogene TRBV3-2) to TRBJ2-1; 8 positions match TRBD2. The CDR3 has 18 residues. CDR1 is LGHDT and CDR2 is YNNKEL in the germline V gene (reference sequence). Trimming at V came to 2 bases and at J to 2 bases, leaving 11 bases not matched to a gene. The CDR3 reads CASSQIVLREGPYNEQFF. The CDR3 bases are TGTGCCAGCAGCCAAATCGTTCTCCGGGAGGGCCCCTACAATGAGCAGTTCTTC.